This T cell receptor (beta chain) came from a study of blood T cell repertoires in COVID-19. Method: immunoSEQ multiplex PCR; TCRdb's copy keeps in-frame clones and lacks some. The sample has about 670,000 clones, approximately 90% seen once. Looked up from germline, CDR1 is MRHNA and CDR2 is SNTAGT. The V gene end was trimmed by 6 bases and the J gene end by 7 bases; junction bases not matched to a gene: 8. The CDR3 consists of 15 residues. This chain links TRBV6-4 with TRBJ1-6; 8 bases agree with TRBD1. Sequencing was performed on peripheral blood. The receptor comes from a woman aged 18-29 years with acute or convalescent COVID-19. The CDR3 sequence: CASSKTGDQNSPLHF. For the CDR3, the DNA is TGTGCCAGCAGCAAGACAGGGGATCAGAATTCACCCCTCCACTTT.